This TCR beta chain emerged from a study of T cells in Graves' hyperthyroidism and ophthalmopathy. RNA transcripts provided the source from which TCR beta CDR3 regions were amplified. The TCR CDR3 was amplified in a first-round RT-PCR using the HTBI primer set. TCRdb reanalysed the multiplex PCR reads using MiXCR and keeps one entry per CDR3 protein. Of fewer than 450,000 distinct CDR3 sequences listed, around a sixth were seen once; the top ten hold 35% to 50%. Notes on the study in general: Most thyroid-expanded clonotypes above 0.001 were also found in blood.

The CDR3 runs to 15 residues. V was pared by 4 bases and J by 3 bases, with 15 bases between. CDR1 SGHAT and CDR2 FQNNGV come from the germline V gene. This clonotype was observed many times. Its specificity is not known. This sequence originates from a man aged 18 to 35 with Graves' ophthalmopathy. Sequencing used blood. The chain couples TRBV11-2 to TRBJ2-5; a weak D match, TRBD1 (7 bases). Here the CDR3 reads CASSSGGGSEETQYF. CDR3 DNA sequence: TGTGCCAGCAGCTCAGGAGGGGGCAGCGAAGAGACCCAGTACTTC.